A single sample is the source of the 31 T cell receptor beta chains below, sequenced in a study of identical twins (dated by TCRdb to about 2016). Receptor amplification or capture employed 5' RACE. Reads for this sample came from an Illumina HiSeq 2000. TCRdb applied fastp at Q25 and MiXCR to the public reads, then kept only in-frame beta chains. Here each entry gathers all rows of one CDR3 protein and keeps the most common genes and DNA. The sample table contains 300,000 to 350,000 distinct CDR3 sequences; only one count was recorded for about 12% of them. 7.2% of the sample is taken by the ten largest. The data also belong to a second study, concerning yellow fever vaccine responses in identical twins.

Sequenced input: CD8+ T cells sorted from blood. Receptors were obtained from a woman between 18 and 29 years old in good health.

The table lists this clonotype with many counts. The CDR3 here is CASSELQGPNEKLFF. Written as DNA, the CDR3 is TGTGCCAGCAGCGAGCTACAGGGGCCTAATGAAAAACTGTTTTTT. The chain combines TRBV7-9 with TRBJ1-4, with 7 bases lining up with TRBD1. Germline lookup yields CDR1 SEHNR and CDR2 FQNEAQ (reference sequence). V was pared by 5 bases and J by 3 bases, with 6 bases of the junction left unmatched. CDR3 length equals 15 residues.

This clonotype was detected only a few times. V usage is TRBV2 and J usage is TRBJ2-7; unclear D gene. In germline, CDR1 is SNHLY, CDR2 FYNNEI. The CDR3 covers 14 residues. V gave up 4 bases and J gave up 1 base, with 11 bases separating them. CDR3 sequence reads: CASSGADDSYEQYF. The DNA for the CDR3 is TGTGCCAGCAGTGGGGCCGACGATTCCTACGAGCAGTACTTC.

In its sample, this clonotype was seen many times. The chain carries TRBV12-3 or TRBV12-4 and TRBJ2-5; no clear D. V was trimmed by 6 bases and J by 0 bases, leaving 11 bases between them. This CDR3 has 14 residues. The CDR3 nucleotides read TGTGCCAGCAGACTTGACGGCGACCAAGAGACCCAGTACTTC. This gives the protein CASRLDGDQETQYF.

This clonotype was detected only a few times. The V call is TRBV28, the J call TRBJ2-7, with TRBD2 as a possible D gene (6 bases). Trimming stripped 5 bases from V and 2 bases from J, with 10 bases between. In germline, CDR1 is MDHEN, CDR2 SYDVKM. There are 13 residues in the CDR3. The CDR3 region is CASSPGGTYEQYV. CDR3 sequence (DNA): TGTGCCAGCAGTCCCGGGGGAACCTACGAGCAGTACGTC.

The V call is TRBV4-1, the J call TRBJ2-1; the match to TRBD2 covers 9 bases. Germline trimming cut 2 bases from V and 5 bases from J; bases unmatched to any gene: 4. This CDR3 has 15 amino acids. Germline assignment: CDR1 MGHRA and CDR2 YSYEKL. CDR3 nucleotides: TGCGCCAGCAGCCAACGTAGCGGGAGCGACAATGAGCAGTTCTTC. It is translated as CASSQRSGSDNEQFF.

This clonotype has at least ten counts. The V gene is TRBV6-1, the J gene TRBJ2-3; TRBD2 might be the D (6 bases). Germline lookup yields CDR1 MNHNS and CDR2 SASEGT. The CDR3 consists of 16 residues. V gave up 6 bases and J gave up 2 bases, with 18 bases separating them. CDR3 amino acids: CASSPTRDGYTDTQYF. DNA of the CDR3: TGTGCCAGCAGCCCCACGCGGGATGGGTACACAGATACGCAGTATTTT.

The chain is built from TRBV12-3 or TRBV12-4 and TRBJ1-4, with no clear D. Deletions cut 7 bases from V and 1 base from J, with 7 bases between. The CDR3 extends over 13 amino acids. CDR3 amino acids: CASTSGTNEKLFF. CDR3 sequence (DNA): TGTGCCAGCACCTCGGGAACTAATGAAAAACTGTTTTTT.

This clonotype occurred many times. The chain has TRBV7-9 and TRBJ1-2; 7 bases align to TRBD1. CDR1 SEHNR and CDR2 FQNEAQ come from the germline V gene (reference sequence). CDR3 size: 13 residues. Trimming removed 5 bases from V and 2 bases from J; junction bases left unmatched: 2. The CDR3 nucleotides read TGTGCCAGCAGCCCGGGACAGAACTATGGCTACACCTTC. Its protein product is CASSPGQNYGYTF.

This clonotype was seen repeatedly, ten times or more. This chain connects TRBV5-6 to TRBJ2-3, with 10 positions matching TRBD2. This CDR3 spans 16 amino acids. Losses at the gene ends were 0 bases for V and 3 bases for J; bases not matched to a gene: 4. Per the germline V gene, CDR1 is SGHDT and CDR2 is YYEEEE. This CDR3 is CASSLGVAGGTDTQYF. CDR3 DNA sequence: TGTGCCAGCAGCTTGGGCGTAGCGGGGGGAACAGATACGCAGTATTTT.

This chain links TRBV3-1 with TRBJ2-3; a weak D match, TRBD1 (6 bases). Germline CDR1 reads LGHDT; CDR2 reads YNNKEL (reference sequence). The germline V and J ends were trimmed by 0 bases and 3 bases, with 13 bases remaining between them. The CDR3 totals 16 residues. The CDR3 DNA is TGTGCCAGCAGCCAAGATTTGTGGACAGCTACAGATACGCAGTATTTT. Its protein product is CASSQDLWTATDTQYF.

This clonotype was picked up many times. V is TRBV12-3 or TRBV12-4 and J is TRBJ2-2; weak D call: TRBD1 (6 bases). The V end was cut by 2 bases, the J end by 3 bases, with 10 bases between. The CDR3 is made up of 15 amino acids. CDR3 in DNA: TGTGCCAGCAGTTTAAGGGACACTTACACCGGGGAGCTGTTTTTT. Protein product: CASSLRDTYTGELFF.

Details on this clonotype: A much bigger clone sits one base away, suggesting this may be a read error. This chain joins TRBV12-3 or TRBV12-4 and TRBJ2-5; D call uncertain. Trimming stripped 8 bases from V and 4 bases from J, with 11 bases between. The length of the CDR3 is 12 residues. CDR3 bases: TGTGCCAGCGGCCTTCCGCGAGAGACCCAGTACTTC. The encoded protein is CASGLPRETQYF.

This clonotype was picked up a small number of times. This sequence joins TRBV7-9 and TRBJ2-1; the match to TRBD2 covers 8 bases. CDR3 length: 12 amino acids. The trim removed 7 bases at V and 10 bases at J, leaving 6 bases unmatched. In germline, CDR1 is SEHNR, CDR2 FQNEAQ (reference sequence). The CDR3 region has the DNA TGTGCCAGCAACGGGGGGGGCGGGGAGCAGTTCTTC. This translates into CASNGGGGEQFF.

This clonotype came up once. V is TRBV7-9 and J is TRBJ2-5; 10 bases fit TRBD2. V lost 7 bases and J lost 5; bases outside the gene matches: 7. Germline lookup yields CDR1 SEHNR and CDR2 FQNEAQ (reference sequence). This CDR3 is built from 14 residues. The CDR3 nucleotides are TGTGCCAGCACGCTAGCGGGAGTAGGGGAGACCCAGTACTTC. This sequence encodes CASTLAGVGETQYF.

V gene TRBV28 combines with J gene TRBJ2-5; D perhaps matches TRBD1 (6 bases). CDR1 is MDHEN and CDR2 is SYDVKM in the germline V gene. The CDR3 contains 17 residues. The V end lost 3 bases, the J end lost 2 bases, and 19 bases lay between the germline ends. CDR3 coding DNA: TGTGCCAGCAGTTTTTCCGTTGCTTTGAGGGGGCAAGAGACCCAGTACTTC. Translating gives CASSFSVALRGQETQYF. Drawing the rest from reference TRBV28 and TRBJ2-5, the complete variable domain is DVKVTQSSRYLVKRTGEKVFLECVQDMDHENMFWYRQDPGLGLRLIYFSYDVKMKEKGDIPEGYSVSREKKERFSLILESASTNQTSMYLCASSFSVALRGQETQYFGPGTRLLVL.

This clonotype has a count of ten or more. This sequence joins TRBV29-1 and TRBJ2-7; 7 nucleotides align to TRBD1. V was clipped by 1 base and J by 2 bases; unmatched bases: 5. The length of the CDR3 is 14 residues. Germline V gene sequence: CDR1 SQVTM, CDR2 ANQGSEA. In nucleotides, the CDR3 is TGCAGCGTTGAAGTTCCGGGACAGACCTACGAGCAGTACTTC. This gives the protein CSVEVPGQTYEQYF.

V and J are TRBV4-1 and TRBJ1-6; TRBD1 matches at 9 bases. This CDR3 contains 15 residues. CDR1 is MGHRA, CDR2 YSYEKL, per germline. J was trimmed by 5 bases and V by 4 bases; bases with no gene match: 3. The CDR3 loop reads CASSPWTGDNSPLHF. CDR3 nucleotide sequence: TGCGCCAGCAGCCCCTGGACAGGGGATAATTCACCCCTCCACTTT.

This clonotype was detected a few times. The genes are TRBV12-3 or TRBV12-4 and TRBJ2-7, with D unresolved. Trimming took off 1 base at V and 3 bases at J, with 7 bases between the two ends. This CDR3 has 13 residues. DNA of the CDR3: TGTGCCAGCAGTTTAGGTAACCTCTACGAGCAGTACGTC. Translated, it gives CASSLGNLYEQYV.

This clonotype was observed a handful of times. The CDR3 spells CASSVGVAYEQYF. The CDR3 nucleotides are TGTGCCAGCAGTGTCGGCGTTGCCTACGAGCAGTACTTC. The V gene is TRBV6-1, the J gene TRBJ2-7; no clear D. This CDR3 region has 13 residues. V was clipped by 4 bases and J by 2 bases, with 9 bases between them. Germline CDR1 and CDR2: MNHNS and SASEGT.

The rearrangement links TRBV27 to TRBJ1-5; TRBD1 is a possible D gene (5 bases). CDR3 size: 15 residues. Trimming removed 0 bases at V and 6 bases at J, with 12 bases between. CDR1 and CDR2 (germline): MNHEY, SMNVEV (reference sequence). The CDR3: CASSLSGGSSQPQHF. The DNA of the CDR3 is TGTGCCAGCAGTTTATCGGGGGGTAGTAGTCAGCCCCAGCATTTT.

This clonotype occurred a few times. V gene TRBV27 combines with J gene TRBJ1-1; 9 bases match TRBD1. CDR1 is MNHEY and CDR2 is SMNVEV in the germline V gene (reference sequence). J was trimmed by 8 bases and V by 6 bases; bases with no gene match: 19. This CDR3 has 17 amino acids. Written as DNA, the CDR3 is TGTGCCAGCAGAGACCCCGGGACAGGGTTTGATCGGATCGAAGCTTTCTTT. Protein: CASRDPGTGFDRIEAFF.

This clonotype has a count of ten or more. The V and J genes are TRBV12-3 or TRBV12-4 and TRBJ2-5, with TRBD2 as a possible D gene (6 bases). The V end was cut by 4 bases, the J end by 5 bases, with 17 bases between. The CDR3 contains 15 residues. CDR3 in amino acids: CASSSSSRGWETQYF. The CDR3 DNA is TGTGCCAGCAGTTCGAGTTCCCGGGGGTGGGAGACCCAGTACTTC.

Many counts were recorded for this clonotype. V gene TRBV28 combines with J gene TRBJ1-2, with D maybe TRBD1 (5 bases). Trimming cost V 5 bases and J 7 bases, with 20 bases left between them. This CDR3 region has 15 residues. Germline V gene sequence: CDR1 MDHEN, CDR2 SYDVKM. In DNA form, the CDR3 reads TGTGCCAGCAGTCCTGAAGACAGCCCATCCCCTGGCTACACCTTC. Protein sequence: CASSPEDSPSPGYTF.

The sample holds a few counts of this clonotype. V and J are TRBV10-3 and TRBJ2-5, with 9 bases fitting TRBD2. Germline CDR1 ENHRY, CDR2 SYGVKD. V shed 0 bases and J 4 bases; nucleotides not matched to a gene: 6. There are 16 residues in the CDR3. The CDR3 protein is CAISESPLAGLETQYF. CDR3 sequence (DNA): TGTGCCATCAGTGAGTCCCCGCTAGCGGGGTTAGAGACCCAGTACTTC.

The table lists this clonotype with a few counts. The rearrangement joins TRBV6-6 to TRBJ2-2, with D hard to call. Germline lookup yields CDR1 MNHNY and CDR2 SVGAGI (reference sequence). The CDR3 runs to 11 residues. V was pared by 4 bases and J by 8 bases, with 5 bases between. Here the CDR3 DNA reads TGTGCCAGCAGTTTAAGAGGGGAGCTGTTTTTT. Amino acid sequence: CASSLRGELFF.

This clonotype was seen more than once but under ten times. The chain uses TRBV12-3 or TRBV12-4 and TRBJ2-7; D unclear. Trimming took off 2 bases at V and 0 bases at J, with 14 bases between the two ends. The CDR3 totals 16 residues. The CDR3 sequence: CASSLSSWVGSYEQYF. The CDR3 DNA sequence: TGTGCCAGCAGTTTAAGTTCCTGGGTGGGCTCCTACGAGCAGTACTTC.

Many counts were recorded for this clonotype. This chain links TRBV12-3 or TRBV12-4 with TRBJ2-3; D is possibly TRBD2 (5 bases). Between the trimmed V and J ends, which lost 4 bases and 0 bases, there was a span of 11 bases. The CDR3 totals 15 residues. CDR3: CASSWAGRSTDTQYF. DNA for the CDR3: TGTGCCAGCAGTTGGGCGGGCCGAAGCACAGATACGCAGTATTTT.

The chain links TRBV6-5 to TRBJ1-1; the D gene is possibly TRBD1 (5 bases). Per the germline V gene, CDR1 is MNHEY and CDR2 is SVGAGI. Trimming left V 0 bases short and J 0 bases short, with 8 bases between. This CDR3 spans 15 amino acids. CDR3 DNA sequence: TGTGCCAGCAGTTACTCGCGGGGGATGAACACTGAAGCTTTCTTT. Protein product: CASSYSRGMNTEAFF.

The J gene is TRBJ2-3, the V gene TRBV27; the match to TRBD1 covers 9 bases. The V gene end was trimmed by 6 bases and the J gene end by 3 bases; junction bases not matched to a gene: 7. This CDR3 region has 15 residues. Germline V lookup: CDR1 MNHEY, CDR2 SMNVEV (reference sequence). CDR3 protein: CASRPRDRVTDTQYF. CDR3 in DNA: TGTGCCAGCAGGCCCCGGGACAGGGTGACAGATACGCAGTATTTT.

The chain recombines TRBV28 with TRBJ2-5; 9 bases fit TRBD1. Looked up from germline, CDR1 is MDHEN and CDR2 is SYDVKM. V lost 2 bases, J lost 4 bases, and 2 bases stayed unmatched. The CDR3 totals 14 residues. The CDR3 protein is CASSLTGGIETQYF. The CDR3 DNA is TGTGCCAGCAGTTTAACAGGGGGCATAGAGACCCAGTACTTC.

This clonotype was detected a few times. V and J are TRBV9 and TRBJ2-7; TRBD2 is a possible D gene (5 bases). The V and J ends lost 2 bases and 2 bases respectively, with 8 bases between them. Germline V gene data show CDR1 as SGDLS and CDR2 as YYNGEE. CDR3 length: 13 residues. The CDR3 sequence: CASSVSETYEQYF. The CDR3 nucleotides read TGTGCCAGCAGCGTTAGCGAGACCTACGAGCAGTACTTC.